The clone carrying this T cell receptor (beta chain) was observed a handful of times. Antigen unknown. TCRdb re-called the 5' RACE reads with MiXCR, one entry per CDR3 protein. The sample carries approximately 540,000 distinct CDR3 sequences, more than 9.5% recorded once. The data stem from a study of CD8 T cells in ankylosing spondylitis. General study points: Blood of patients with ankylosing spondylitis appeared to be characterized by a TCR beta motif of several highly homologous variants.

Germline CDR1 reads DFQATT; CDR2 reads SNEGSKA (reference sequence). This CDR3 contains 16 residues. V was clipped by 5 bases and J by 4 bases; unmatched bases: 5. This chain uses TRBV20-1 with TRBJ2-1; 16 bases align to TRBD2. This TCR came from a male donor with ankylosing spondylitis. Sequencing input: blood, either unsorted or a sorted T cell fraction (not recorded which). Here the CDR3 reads CSAGPGLAGGYNEQFF. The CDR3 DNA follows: TGCAGTGCTGGCCCGGGACTAGCGGGAGGGTACAATGAGCAGTTCTTC.